A selection of T cell receptor beta chains follows, all from one sample in a study of T cell responses to AZD1222 COVID-19 vaccine. Data came from immunoSEQ multiplex PCR; TCRdb stores just in-frame clones and leaves some out. The sample carries approximately 260,000 clones, approximately 95% recorded once. The input for sequencing was peripheral blood, taken on day 0 of AZD1222 vaccination. The receptors were gathered from an adult in good health. Each CDR3 is given with its conserved first and last residue. Each record gives: D gene, V gene, J gene, clone size, CDR3 protein, CDR3 DNA. D genes are given only for firm matches. The size entry is marked missing in some rows and otherwise reads once, few, many or a size class.

-	TRBV11-3	TRBJ1-1	-	CASSPNRGATEAFF	TGTGCCAGCAGCCCAAATCGGGGTGCCACTGAAGCTTTCTTT
-	TRBV7-2	TRBJ1-6	-	CASSLAPGLYSPLHF	TGTGCCAGCAGCTTAGCTCCCGGACTCTATTCACCCCTCCACTTT
TRBD1	TRBV3-1/TRBV3-2	TRBJ2-7	-	CASSLGTGTYEQYF	TGTGCCAGCAGCCTAGGGACAGGGACCTACGAGCAGTACTTC
-	TRBV2	TRBJ1-4	-	CASSGAATNEKLFF	TGTGCCAGCAGTGGGGCGGCAACTAATGAAAAACTGTTTTTT
-	TRBV6-5	TRBJ1-4	-	CASNSAEKLFF	TGTGCCAGCAACTCAGCCGAAAAACTGTTTTTT
TRBD1	TRBV30	TRBJ2-3	once	CAGEPGGYF	TGTGCGGGGGAACCAGGGGGGTATTTT
-	TRBV2	TRBJ1-5	-	CASRSWGDRNQPQHF	TGTGCCAGCCGGAGTTGGGGTGATCGCAATCAGCCCCAGCATTTT
-	TRBV11-1	TRBJ2-7	-	CASSRRTASYEQYF	TGTGCCAGCAGCCGGAGGACAGCCTCCTACGAGCAGTACTTC
-	TRBV7-9	TRBJ2-1	once	CASSFGGPGEQFF	TGTGCCAGCAGCTTCGGGGGGCCAGGTGAGCAGTTCTTC
-	TRBV5-6	TRBJ2-3	-	CASSSTREGDTQYF	TGTGCCAGCAGCTCGACTAGAGAGGGAGATACGCAGTATTTT
TRBD1	TRBV10-3	TRBJ2-7	-	CAISDPGQGGSYEQYF	TGTGCCATCAGTGACCCGGGACAGGGGGGCTCCTACGAGCAGTACTTC
-	TRBV12-5	TRBJ2-1	once	CASGSGTYNEQFF	TGTGCTAGTGGGAGCGGTACCTACAATGAGCAGTTCTTC
-	TRBV28	TRBJ2-5	-	CASSVGSQGMETQYF	TGTGCCAGCAGTGTGGGTTCTCAGGGGATGGAGACCCAGTACTTC
-	TRBV7-7	TRBJ2-1	-	CASSLDRLNEQFF	TGTGCTAGCAGCTTAGACAGGCTTAATGAGCAGTTCTTC
TRBD1	TRBV2	TRBJ1-1	-	CASTLGGTGWQAFF	TGTGCCAGCACCCTGGGGGGGACAGGGTGGCAAGCTTTCTTT
-	TRBV19	TRBJ1-2	-	CASSITGTNYGYTF	TGTGCCAGTAGTATTACAGGGACTAACTATGGCTACACCTTC
-	TRBV7-8	TRBJ1-6	-	CASSFNTGASGSPLHF	TGTGCCAGCAGCTTTAATACCGGGGCCTCGGGATCACCCCTCCACTTT
TRBD1	TRBV10-3	TRBJ1-5	-	CAISESGGDYQPQHF	TGTGCCATCAGTGAGTCAGGGGGCGATTATCAGCCCCAGCATTTT
TRBD2	TRBV20-1	TRBJ2-1	-	CSVGGFSEQFF	TGCAGTGTCGGGGGGTTTAGTGAGCAGTTCTTC
-	TRBV5-4	TRBJ2-3	-	CASSLGGGRTDTQYF	TGTGCCAGCAGCTTGGGCGGGGGCCGGACAGATACGCAGTATTTT
TRBD1	TRBV5-1	TRBJ1-1	-	CASSISTGSYTEAFF	TGCGCCAGCAGCATCTCGACAGGGAGCTACACTGAAGCTTTCTTT
-	TRBV15	TRBJ1-2	-	CATSRGARGGYTF	TGTGCCACCAGCAGAGGGGCCCGGGGTGGCTACACCTTC
-	TRBV27	TRBJ2-7	-	CASSLGWGVSGTRLFF	TGTGCCAGCAGTTTAGGGTGGGGGGTCTCCGGTACGCGCCTGTTCTTC